This T cell receptor beta chain was sequenced during a study of control samples from healthy donors and cancer patients. TCRdb's table, derived via immunoSEQ multiplex PCR, lists solely in-frame clones and lacks some. The sample consists of 110,000 or so clones, approximately 82% of them appearing once. The germline CDR1 and CDR2 sequences are MGHRA and YSYEKL. Trimming took 0 bases from V and 7 from J; bases not matched to a gene: 8. The CDR3 totals 18 residues. This TCR was sampled from a man aged 18 to 35 in good health. Sequenced input: blood. The genes are TRBV4-1 and TRBJ2-1; 14 bases map to TRBD2. The CDR3 DNA is TGCGCCAGCAGCCAAGATCCCACTGGACTAGCGGGGGGTAATGAGCAGTTCTTC. This sequence encodes CASSQDPTGLAGGNEQFF.